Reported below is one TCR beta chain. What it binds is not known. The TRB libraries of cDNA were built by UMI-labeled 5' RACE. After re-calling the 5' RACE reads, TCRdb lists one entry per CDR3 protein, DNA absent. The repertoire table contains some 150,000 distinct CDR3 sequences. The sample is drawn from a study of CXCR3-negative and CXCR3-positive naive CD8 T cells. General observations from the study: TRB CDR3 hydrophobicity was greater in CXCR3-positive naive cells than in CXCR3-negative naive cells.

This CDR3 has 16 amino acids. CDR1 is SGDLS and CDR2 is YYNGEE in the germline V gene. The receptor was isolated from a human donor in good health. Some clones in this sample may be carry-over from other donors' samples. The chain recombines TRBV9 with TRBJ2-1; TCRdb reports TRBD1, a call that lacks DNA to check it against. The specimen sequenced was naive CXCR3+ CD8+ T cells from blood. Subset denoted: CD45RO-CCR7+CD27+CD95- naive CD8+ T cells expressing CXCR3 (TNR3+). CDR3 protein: CASSGGYRGVYNEQFF.